The 27 T cell receptor beta chains below were found in one sample sequenced in a study of blood T cell repertoires in COVID-19. Generated by immunoSEQ multiplex PCR, the TCRdb table keeps only in-frame clones and is missing some. The sample carries 140,000 to 150,000 clones, over 75% recorded once. The sample comprised peripheral blood. The receptor source for this set is a man aged 55 to 69 with active or convalescent COVID-19.

The chain is built from TRBV28 and TRBJ2-5; 9 nucleotides match TRBD1. Germline lookup yields CDR1 MDHEN and CDR2 SYDVKM. The ends lost 0 bases at V and 6 bases at J; junction bases unmatched: 5. The CDR3 consists of 15 residues. The CDR3 protein is CASSLWGQGGKTQYF. For the CDR3, the DNA is TGTGCCAGCAGTTTATGGGGACAGGGAGGGAAGACCCAGTACTTC.

This clone was observed a handful of times. The chain combines TRBV4-2 with TRBJ2-7; TRBD1 might be the D (5 bases). This CDR3 has 14 amino acids. V was cut by 3 bases and J by 2 bases, with 11 bases left in between. Germline V gene data show CDR1 as LGHNA and CDR2 as YNFKEQ. CDR3 DNA: TGTGCCAGCAGCCATAATGACAGACCCTACGAGCAGTACTTC. Amino acid sequence: CASSHNDRPYEQYF.

This chain connects TRBV4-2 to TRBJ2-7, with D possibly TRBD1 on 6 matching bases. The ends were cut back, 1 base at V and 3 bases at J, with 19 bases in the middle. There are 17 residues in the CDR3. CDR1 LGHNA and CDR2 YNFKEQ come from the germline V gene. The CDR3 DNA reads as TGTGCCAGCAGCCAAGCCGGACACCGGGACAAAGGCTACGAGCAGTACTTC. This sequence encodes CASSQAGHRDKGYEQYF.

The chain is built from TRBV11-2 and TRBJ1-1; D is unclear. V was cut by 1 base and J by 0 bases, with 6 bases left in between. CDR1 and CDR2 (germline): SGHAT, FQNNGV. The CDR3 runs 14 residues. The CDR3 spells CASSLGRVNTEAFF. CDR3 coding DNA: TGTGCCAGCAGCTTAGGGCGGGTGAACACTGAAGCTTTCTTT.

This clone was picked up a small number of times. V gene TRBV2 combines with J gene TRBJ2-1; D ambiguous. The CDR3 is 12 amino acids. Germline V lookup: CDR1 SNHLY, CDR2 FYNNEI. Trimming shortened V by 5 bases and J by 12 bases, and 14 bases separated the two germline ends. CDR3 loop: CASSILSSGQFF. In nucleotides, the CDR3 is TGTGCCAGCAGTATACTTAGCTCTGGGCAGTTCTTC.

V and J are TRBV18 and TRBJ1-2; D might be TRBD1 (5 bases). The germline gives CDR1 KGHSH, CDR2 LQKENI. The CDR3 covers 17 residues. Trimming removed 3 bases from V and 3 bases from J, with 20 bases in between. CDR3 sequence reads: CASSPTLGGRGDYGYTF. CDR3 DNA: TGTGCCAGCTCACCCACTTTAGGAGGGAGGGGCGACTATGGCTACACCTTC.

The chain combines TRBV5-1 with TRBJ2-3; D perhaps matches TRBD2 (6 bases). Germline loops: CDR1 SGHRS, CDR2 YFSETQ. CDR3 length: 14 amino acids. V was clipped by 4 bases and J by 2 bases, with 11 bases between them. CDR3 protein: CASSKASVTDTQYF. CDR3 nucleotide sequence: TGCGCCAGCAGCAAGGCTAGCGTCACAGATACGCAGTATTTT.

The V gene is TRBV5-1, the J gene TRBJ2-7; 10 bases fit TRBD2. Germline CDR1 is SGHRS and CDR2 is YFSETQ. CDR3 length: 15 residues. V dropped 4 bases and J dropped 2; count of bases not matched to a gene: 6. CDR3 DNA sequence: TGCGCCAGCAGCCTCGGGACTAGCGAAACCTACGAGCAGTACTTC. This codes for CASSLGTSETYEQYF. The full variable domain, in which reference TRBV5-1 and TRBJ2-7 provide the parts outside the CDR3, is KAGVTQTPRYLIKTRGQQVTLSCSPISGHRSVSWYQQTPGQGLQFLFEYFSETQRNKGNFPGRFSGRQFSNSRSEMNVSTLELGDSALYLCASSLGTSETYEQYFGPGTRLTVT.

V and J are TRBV19 and TRBJ1-5, with a possible D match to TRBD1 (6 bases). Trimming left V 5 bases short and J 3 bases short, with 14 bases between. CDR3 length equals 15 residues. Germline assignment: CDR1 LNHDA and CDR2 SQIVND (reference sequence). CDR3 amino acids: CASSGRDTVNQPQHF. CDR3 DNA sequence: TGTGCCAGTAGTGGCCGGGACACCGTCAATCAGCCCCAGCATTTT.

The chain employs TRBV12-3 or TRBV12-4 and TRBJ1-2; D uncertain. Trimming removed 3 bases at V and 8 bases at J, with 13 bases between. The CDR3 runs to 13 residues. For the CDR3, the DNA is TGTGCCAGCAGTTTGGGCCCTTTGCGAGGCTACACCTTC. Translation gives CASSLGPLRGYTF.

This clone was observed many times. The CDR3 region has the DNA TGCGCCAGCAGCCTGGGACAGGGGGGGTACGAGCAGTACTTC. Its protein product is CASSLGQGGYEQYF. V gene TRBV5-1 combines with J gene TRBJ2-7; 11 positions agree with TRBD1. There are 14 residues in the CDR3. V gave up 4 bases and J gave up 4 bases; unmatched junction bases: 4. From germline, CDR1 is SGHRS and CDR2 YFSETQ.

The V gene is TRBV7-9, the J gene TRBJ2-5; D uncertain. The V and J ends lost 4 bases and 2 bases respectively, with 17 bases between them. CDR1 and CDR2 (germline): SEHNR, FQNEAQ (reference sequence). CDR3 length: 16 residues. CDR3 loop: CASSSTMRLVQETQYF. In nucleotides, the CDR3 is TGTGCCAGCAGCTCCACAATGAGACTGGTACAAGAGACCCAGTACTTC. Based on the CDR3 plus reference TRBV7-9 and TRBJ2-5, the full variable domain is DTGVSQNPRHKITKRGQNVTFRCDPISEHNRLYWYRQTLGQGPEFLTYFQNEAQLEKSRLLSDRFSAERPKGSFSTLEIQRTEQGDSAMYLCASSSTMRLVQETQYFGPGTRLLVL.

The chain employs TRBV7-2 and TRBJ1-2, with 7 nucleotides matching TRBD1. CDR1 and CDR2 (germline): SGHTA, FQGNSA. The CDR3 contains 18 residues. V shed 4 bases, J shed 1 base, and the junction held 15 bases outside the gene matches. The CDR3 spells CASSSRDSPEVNNYGYTF. The CDR3 bases are TGTGCCAGCAGCTCCCGGGACAGCCCTGAGGTAAATAACTATGGCTACACCTTC.

The V gene is TRBV9, the J gene TRBJ1-2, with a weak D call TRBD1 (5 bases). The CDR3 length is 14 residues. Germline CDR1 and CDR2: SGDLS and YYNGEE. V shed 2 bases and J shed 2 bases, with 10 bases lying between them. The CDR3 DNA sequence: TGTGCCAGCAGCGTGGGGCCAGGGAACTATGGCTACACCTTC. Translation gives CASSVGPGNYGYTF.

This clone was observed once. The V and J genes are TRBV7-9 and TRBJ2-1; TRBD2 agrees at 8 bases. This CDR3 comprises 16 residues. Germline CDR1 and CDR2: SEHNR and FQNEAQ (reference sequence). The trim removed 4 bases at V and 3 bases at J, leaving 8 bases unmatched. CDR3 sequence (DNA): TGTGCCAGCAGCTCATTAGCGGGACGGAACTACAATGAGCAGTTCTTC. It yields the protein CASSSLAGRNYNEQFF.

The sample holds one count of this clone. The chain links TRBV27 to TRBJ1-1; no clear D gene. Germline lookup yields CDR1 MNHEY and CDR2 SMNVEV (reference sequence). Trimming shortened V by 5 bases and J by 1 base, and 8 bases separated the two germline ends. CDR3 size: 13 residues. In DNA form, the CDR3 reads TGTGCCAGCAGTCTGCGATCGAACACTGAAGCTTTCTTT. This codes for CASSLRSNTEAFF.

The chain couples TRBV28 to TRBJ2-3, with D unresolved. The CDR3 has 12 amino acids. V was trimmed by 2 bases and J by 8 bases, leaving 8 bases between them. The germline V gene encodes CDR1 MDHEN and CDR2 SYDVKM. CDR3: CASSLGLITQYF. CDR3 in DNA: TGTGCCAGCAGTTTAGGGCTGATTACGCAGTATTTT. The whole variable domain, remainder taken from reference TRBV28 and TRBJ2-3, is DVKVTQSSRYLVKRTGEKVFLECVQDMDHENMFWYRQDPGLGLRLIYFSYDVKMKEKGDIPEGYSVSREKKERFSLILESASTNQTSMYLCASSLGLITQYFGPGTRLTVL.

This chain uses TRBV28 with TRBJ1-1, with TRBD1 as a possible D gene (6 bases). V was clipped by 2 bases and J by 0 bases, with 10 bases between them. The CDR3 loop spans 15 amino acids. In germline, CDR1 is MDHEN, CDR2 SYDVKM. The CDR3 here is CASSLGTPMNTEAFF. CDR3 bases: TGTGCCAGCAGTTTAGGGACACCCATGAACACTGAAGCTTTCTTT. Full variable domain (missing parts from reference TRBV28 and TRBJ1-1): DVKVTQSSRYLVKRTGEKVFLECVQDMDHENMFWYRQDPGLGLRLIYFSYDVKMKEKGDIPEGYSVSREKKERFSLILESASTNQTSMYLCASSLGTPMNTEAFFGQGTRLTVV.

The chain combines TRBV27 with TRBJ2-5, with 7 bases aligning to TRBD1. Germline values: CDR1 MNHEY, CDR2 SMNVEV (reference sequence). Germline trimming cut 2 bases from V and 0 bases from J; bases unmatched to any gene: 6. The CDR3 contains 16 residues. The CDR3: CASSLRTGLYQETQYF. CDR3 bases: TGTGCCAGCAGTTTACGGACAGGACTCTACCAAGAGACCCAGTACTTC.

The V gene is TRBV7-2, the J gene TRBJ1-4; D may be TRBD1 (6 bases). Trimming cost V 2 bases and J 5 bases, with 15 bases left between them. The CDR3 is 16 residues long. CDR1 and CDR2 from the germline V gene are SGHTA and FQGNSA. The CDR3 reads CASSLLGQGWNEKLFF. CDR3 coding DNA: TGTGCCAGCAGCTTATTAGGCCAGGGGTGGAATGAAAAACTGTTTTTT.

The chain recombines TRBV2 with TRBJ2-3, with D tentatively TRBD2 (5 bases). CDR3 length: 17 residues. V dropped 7 bases and J dropped 6 bases, with 26 bases sitting between them. Germline CDR1 is SNHLY and CDR2 is FYNNEI. The CDR3 bases are TGTGCCAGCAAGGTTCGGTACCAGACATTTACGGGGGATACGCAGTATTTT. This gives the protein CASKVRYQTFTGDTQYF.

The rearrangement uses TRBV5-1 and TRBJ2-2; D remains unclear. There are 15 residues in the CDR3. V lost 4 bases and J 0 bases, leaving 10 bases between the germline ends. Germline assignment: CDR1 SGHRS and CDR2 YFSETQ. This CDR3 is CASSPMTANTGELFF. CDR3 nucleotides: TGCGCCAGCAGCCCAATGACTGCGAACACCGGGGAGCTGTTTTTT.

Notes on this clone: At one end the junction does not follow the germline gene, possibly because of a read error. The rearrangement joins TRBV7-8 to TRBJ2-5, with D perhaps matching TRBD1 (6 bases). This CDR3 comprises 16 residues. CDR1 and CDR2 (germline): SGHVS, FQNEAQ. CDR3 sequence (DNA): TGTGCCAGCAGCCTAGCAAACGTAGGGGGAGAAGAGACCCAGTACTTC. Protein sequence: CASSLANVGGEETQYF.

This clone came up once. The V gene is TRBV2, the J gene TRBJ2-2; weak D call: TRBD2 (6 bases). Trimming left V 7 bases short and J 3 bases short, with 12 bases between. The CDR3 is 14 amino acids. Germline CDR1 reads SNHLY; CDR2 reads FYNNEI. DNA of the CDR3: TGTGCCAGCAACCTAGCGTCGGACACCGGGGAGCTGTTTTTT. Its protein is CASNLASDTGELFF.

CDR3 DNA: TGTGCCAGCAGCTTTGCGCGAAATGAAAAACTGTTTTTT. This gives the protein CASSFARNEKLFF. The chain uses TRBV5-4 and TRBJ1-4; D gene unclear. The CDR3 runs to 13 residues. The germline V gene encodes CDR1 SGHNT and CDR2 YYREEE (reference sequence). V dropped 2 bases and J dropped 5 bases, with 7 bases sitting between them.

The CDR3 region has the DNA TGTGCCAGCAGCTTGGATCAGGGGGCCTATGGCTACACCTTC. This encodes CASSLDQGAYGYTF. The chain combines TRBV5-6 with TRBJ1-2, with 8 bases aligning to TRBD1. The CDR3 length is 14 residues. The J segment lost 4 bases and the V segment lost 0 bases, leaving 2 bases of the junction unmatched. CDR1 is SGHDT and CDR2 is YYEEEE in the germline V gene.

The chain recombines TRBV7-3 with TRBJ2-1, with 11 positions matching TRBD2. There are 13 residues in the CDR3. V lost 1 base, J lost 11 bases, and 1 base stayed unmatched. The germline CDR1 and CDR2 sequences are SGHTA and FQGTGA. CDR3 protein: CASSLRTSGQQFF. The DNA for the CDR3 is TGTGCCAGCAGCTTAAGGACTAGCGGGCAGCAGTTCTTC.